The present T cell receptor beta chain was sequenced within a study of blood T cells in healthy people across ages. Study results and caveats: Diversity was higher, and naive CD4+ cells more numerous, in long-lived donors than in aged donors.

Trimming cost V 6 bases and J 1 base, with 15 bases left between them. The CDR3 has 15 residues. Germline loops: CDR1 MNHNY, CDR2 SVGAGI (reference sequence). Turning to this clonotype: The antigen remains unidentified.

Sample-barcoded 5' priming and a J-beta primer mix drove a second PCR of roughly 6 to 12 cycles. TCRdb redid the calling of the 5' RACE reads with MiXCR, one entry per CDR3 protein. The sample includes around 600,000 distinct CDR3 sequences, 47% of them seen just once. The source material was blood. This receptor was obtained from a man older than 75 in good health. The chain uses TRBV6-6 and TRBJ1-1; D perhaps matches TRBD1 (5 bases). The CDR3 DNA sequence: TGTGCCAGCAGATTCCTCTCTGGGGGGAACACTGAAGCTTTCTTT. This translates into CASRFLSGGNTEAFF.